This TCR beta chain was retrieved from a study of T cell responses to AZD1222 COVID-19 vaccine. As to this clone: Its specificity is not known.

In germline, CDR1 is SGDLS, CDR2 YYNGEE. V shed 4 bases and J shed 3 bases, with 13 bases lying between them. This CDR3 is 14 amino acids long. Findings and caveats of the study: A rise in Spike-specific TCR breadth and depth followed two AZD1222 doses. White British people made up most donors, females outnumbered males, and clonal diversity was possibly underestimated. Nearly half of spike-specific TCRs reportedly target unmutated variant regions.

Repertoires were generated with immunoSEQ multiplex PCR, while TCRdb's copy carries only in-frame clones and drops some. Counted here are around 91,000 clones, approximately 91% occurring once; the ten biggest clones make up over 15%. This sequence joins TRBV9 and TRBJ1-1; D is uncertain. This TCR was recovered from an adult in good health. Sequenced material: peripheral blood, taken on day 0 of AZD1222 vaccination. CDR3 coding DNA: TGTGCCAGCAGCCGAGTGCAGGATCACACTGAAGCTTTCTTT. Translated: CASSRVQDHTEAFF.